The subject of this entry is one T cell receptor beta chain. Antigen: not known. The sample is drawn from a study of cytomegalovirus exposure and HLA in healthy donors. Vbeta (60) and Jbeta (13) primers were used in the PCR. The assay was immunoSEQ multiplex PCR, and TCRdb's table has in-frame clones only and misses some. Of roughly 120,000 clones listed, around 81% are singletons. Overall study results and limits: In an earlier analysis, most TCR beta V segments were productive about 87% or about 30% of the time. Among the CMV-associated chains, three were confirmed in vitro as specific for CMV antigens. Common viral pathogens seemed, in a later analysis, to connect with several of the most significant clusters.

The receptor's source is a woman aged 40 to 50 in good health and CMV-seronegative. The sample consisted of PBMCs.

CDR3 in DNA: TGTGCCTGGAGTGTATACAGAGGAGGACAGCCCCAGCATTTT. Translation gives CAWSVYRGGQPQHF. This chain connects TRBV30 to TRBJ1-5; D unresolved. The germline V gene has CDR1 GTSNPN and CDR2 SVGIG (reference sequence). Trimming took 0 bases from V and 7 from J, leaving 13 bases between them. This CDR3 comprises 14 residues.